The present T cell receptor (beta chain) was sequenced within a study of cytomegalovirus exposure and HLA in healthy donors. Regarding the study as a whole: An analysis was carried out later, and it reportedly showed fewer N-insertions in an Asian-associated ancestry cluster than the approximately 610-donor mean.

Both 60 Vbeta primers and 13 Jbeta primers went into the PCR. In the original workflow: Approximately 9.9 million of 75 million to 85 million unique TCR beta chains were shared, per a later count. Using immunoSEQ multiplex PCR, the repertoire was profiled, and TCRdb retains in-frame clones only, with some absent. That table supplies the V and J calls and clone size; D and trimming were determined from the DNA. In the table there are 90,000 to 130,000 clones, approximately 82% of which are singletons. Points on this clone: What it binds is not known.

The V and J ends lost 4 bases and 8 bases, in that order; junction bases with no gene match: 18. The CDR3 is made up of 17 amino acids. Germline CDR1 SGDLS, CDR2 YYNGEE. The TCR was taken from a man aged 25-45 years in good health and CMV-seropositive. V usage is TRBV9 and J usage is TRBJ1-2, with 9 bases fitting TRBD1. Material: PBMCs. CDR3 nucleotide sequence: TGTGCCAGCAGCCCCCGTAGGGGGGGAACAGGGGGCAACGGCTACACCTTC. This translates into CASSPRRGGTGGNGYTF.